This is a list of T cell receptor beta chains from one sample in a study of blood T cell repertoires in COVID-19. Libraries were prepared by immunoSEQ multiplex PCR; TCRdb keeps only in-frame clonotypes and omits some of them. The sample includes around 120,000 clones, about 86% of them seen just once. Sequences were obtained from peripheral blood. The receptors were gathered from a man older than 75 with active or convalescent COVID-19. The CDR3 runs from the conserved cysteine through the conserved F or W. The D gene is left open where the match is weak. The size field is filled for only some rows; it gives once, few, many or a size class.

D: .
V: TRBV23-1
size: .
J: TRBJ1-4
CDR3: CAHGGWSNEKLFF
DNA: TGCGCCCACGGGGGGTGGTCTAATGAAAAACTGTTTTTT

D: TRBD2
V: TRBV14
size: .
J: TRBJ2-3
CDR3: CASSQVPGGYTDTQYF
DNA: TGTGCCAGCAGCCAAGTTCCGGGGGGTTACACAGATACGCAGTATTTT

D: .
V: TRBV4-1
size: few
J: TRBJ1-2
CDR3: CASSHPQGW
DNA: TGCGCCAGCAGCCACCCACAGGGTTGG

D: TRBD1
V: TRBV29-1
size: .
J: TRBJ1-2
CDR3: CSVGGGAARDRNYGYTF
DNA: TGCAGCGTCGGAGGGGGTGCGGCCCGGGACAGAAACTATGGCTACACCTTC

D: .
V: TRBV6-5
size: .
J: TRBJ2-1
CDR3: CASSQRGTLRNEQFF
DNA: TGTGCCAGCAGTCAAAGGGGGACCTTGAGGAATGAGCAGTTCTTC

D: .
V: TRBV6-6
size: .
J: TRBJ2-1
CDR3: CASSATGNEQFF
DNA: TGTGCCAGCAGTGCAACAGGGAATGAGCAGTTCTTC

D: .
V: TRBV19
size: .
J: TRBJ1-2
CDR3: CASSIIGGRSYTF
DNA: TGTGCCAGTAGTATAATCGGAGGGAGGAGCTACACCTTC

D: .
V: TRBV11-2
size: .
J: TRBJ2-7
CDR3: CASSLVPGSYEQYF
DNA: TGTGCCAGCAGCTTAGTCCCCGGTTCCTACGAGCAGTACTTC

D: .
V: TRBV19
size: few
J: TRBJ1-1
CDR3: CASRLQGIMNTEAFF
DNA: TGTGCCAGTCGTTTACAGGGAATCATGAACACTGAAGCTTTCTTT

D: .
V: TRBV5-1
size: .
J: TRBJ1-2
CDR3: CASSLNPGLHYGYTF
DNA: TGCGCCAGCAGCTTGAATCCCGGACTTCACTATGGCTACACCTTC

D: .
V: TRBV30
size: .
J: TRBJ1-6
CDR3: CAWSGQGSSPLHF
DNA: TGTGCCTGGAGTGGGCAGGGTAGTTCACCCCTCCACTTT

D: TRBD2
V: TRBV6-2/TRBV6-3
size: .
J: TRBJ2-7
CDR3: CASSYGGVEQYF
DNA: TGTGCCAGCAGTTACGGGGGGGTCGAGCAGTACTTC

D: TRBD2
V: TRBV29-1
size: .
J: TRBJ2-3
CDR3: CSVEDRSSGGQYF
DNA: TGCAGCGTTGAAGATCGGTCTAGCGGGGGGCAGTATTTT

D: TRBD1
V: TRBV19
size: .
J: TRBJ2-7
CDR3: CASSDRASYEQYF
DNA: TGTGCCAGTAGCGACAGGGCATCCTACGAGCAGTACTTC

D: .
V: TRBV28
size: few
J: TRBJ2-7
CDR3: CASSFGLAEQYF
DNA: TGTGCCAGCAGTTTTGGCCTCGCCGAGCAGTACTTC

D: TRBD1
V: TRBV7-7
size: once
J: TRBJ1-4
CDR3: CASSIGTGNEKLFF
DNA: TGTGCCAGCAGCATAGGGACAGGCAACGAAAAACTGTTTTTT

D: .
V: TRBV27
size: .
J: TRBJ2-7
CDR3: CASSLSSGVSSYEQYF
DNA: TGTGCCAGCAGTTTATCGTCGGGGGTAAGCTCCTACGAGCAGTACTTC

D: .
V: TRBV5-6
size: once
J: TRBJ1-1
CDR3: CASSLVGEAFF
DNA: TGTGCCAGCAGCTTGGTCGGTGAAGCTTTCTTT

D: .
V: TRBV5-1
size: few
J: TRBJ1-3
CDR3: CASSFLGDGSSGNTIYF
DNA: TGCGCCAGCAGCTTCTTGGGGGACGGGAGCTCTGGAAACACCATATATTTT

D: .
V: TRBV12-3/TRBV12-4
size: once
J: TRBJ1-2
CDR3: CASRADIGGYTF
DNA: TGTGCCAGCAGGGCCGACATCGGAGGCTACACCTTC

D: .
V: TRBV9
size: .
J: TRBJ1-4
CDR3: CASSAAGTSGEKLFF
DNA: TGTGCCAGCAGCGCGGCCGGGACTTCGGGGGAAAAACTGTTTTTT

D: .
V: TRBV7-2
size: .
J: TRBJ2-5
CDR3: CASSLTQGLQETQYF
DNA: TGTGCCAGCAGCTTAACCCAGGGGTTACAAGAGACCCAGTACTTC

D: TRBD1
V: TRBV7-3
size: .
J: TRBJ1-6
CDR3: CASSESGTGGANSPLHF
DNA: TGTGCCAGCAGCGAATCCGGGACAGGGGGCGCGAATTCACCCCTCCACTTT

D: .
V: TRBV6-5
size: .
J: TRBJ1-2
CDR3: CASSFLAGNNYGYTF
DNA: TGTGCCAGCAGTTTCCTCGCAGGGAATAACTATGGCTACACCTTC

D: TRBD1
V: TRBV7-3
size: once
J: TRBJ2-1
CDR3: CASSPGQGGYNEQFF
DNA: TGTGCCAGCAGCCCCGGACAGGGGGGGTACAATGAGCAGTTCTTC

D: TRBD2
V: TRBV5-5
size: few
J: TRBJ2-5
CDR3: CASSLGLAGRQETQYF
DNA: TGTGCCAGCAGCTTGGGACTAGCGGGAAGACAAGAGACCCAGTACTTC

D: .
V: TRBV7-2
size: few
J: TRBJ2-5
CDR3: CASSSLDRAETQYF
DNA: TGTGCCAGCAGCTCCCTGGACAGAGCAGAGACCCAGTACTTC

D: .
V: TRBV19
size: once
J: TRBJ1-5
CDR3: CASSGQYNQPQHF
DNA: TGTGCCAGTAGTGGGCAGTACAATCAGCCCCAGCATTTT